A selection of T cell receptor beta chains follows, all from one sample in a study of blood T cell repertoires in COVID-19. Assay: immunoSEQ multiplex PCR; the TCRdb copy retains only in-frame clones and omits some. The sample has fewer than 250,000 clones; around nine tenths are singletons. Sequences were obtained from peripheral blood. These receptor sequences come from a woman in her 40s who had recovered from COVID-19. The CDR3 runs from the conserved cysteine through the conserved F or W. The order of the fields is V gene, J gene, clone size, D gene, CDR3 DNA, CDR3 protein. The D gene is left open where the match is weak. A row's size may be missing; if present it is once, few, many or a size class.

V: TRBV19
J: TRBJ2-1
size: .
D: .
DNA: TGTGCCAGTTCGGGGGGCCTATACTACAATGAGCAGTTCTTC
CDR3: CASSGGLYYNEQFF

V: TRBV19
J: TRBJ2-1
size: .
D: .
DNA: TGTGCCAGTAGTATTGACAACTTTTCCTACAATGAGCAGTTCTTC
CDR3: CASSIDNFSYNEQFF

V: TRBV11-2
J: TRBJ2-3
size: .
D: TRBD2
DNA: TGTGCCAGCAGCTTATTGAGTAGCGGGAGCACAGATACGCAGTATTTT
CDR3: CASSLLSSGSTDTQYF

V: TRBV7-3
J: TRBJ2-2
size: .
D: TRBD1
DNA: TGTGCCAGCAGCTCCCGGACAGGGTCCACCGGGGAGCTGTTTTTT
CDR3: CASSSRTGSTGELFF

V: TRBV5-1
J: TRBJ2-7
size: .
D: .
DNA: TGCGCCAGCAGGGAATGGACACAGAGCGAGCAGTACTTC
CDR3: CASREWTQSEQYF

V: TRBV7-8
J: TRBJ2-7
size: .
D: .
DNA: TGTGCCAGCAGCGCTAGAAGGATCACCGCCTACGAGCAGTACTTC
CDR3: CASSARRITAYEQYF

V: TRBV5-1
J: TRBJ1-1
size: .
D: .
DNA: TGCGCCAGCGGACCCGGACGGGGGGTTACTGAAGCTTTCTTT
CDR3: CASGPGRGVTEAFF

V: TRBV28
J: TRBJ1-5
size: .
D: TRBD1
DNA: TGTGCCAGCAGTTTATGGGACAGGGAGTTCGGTCAGCCCCAGCATTTT
CDR3: CASSLWDREFGQPQHF

V: TRBV2
J: TRBJ2-7
size: .
D: TRBD1
DNA: TGTGCGCTTGGCGGAGGGACAGGGGGTCACGAGCAGTACTTC
CDR3: CALGGGTGGHEQYF

V: TRBV28
J: TRBJ2-6
size: .
D: .
DNA: TGTGCCAGCAACAGAGGAGGGTTCTCTGGGGCCAACGTCCTGACTTTC
CDR3: CASNRGGFSGANVLTF

V: TRBV6-5
J: TRBJ2-1
size: .
D: .
DNA: TGTGCCAGCAACCTGGGGGGGGCTGGGAATGAGCAGTTCTTC
CDR3: CASNLGGAGNEQFF

V: TRBV19
J: TRBJ2-3
size: .
D: .
DNA: TGTGCCAGTAGTATTTCCGGGGTCAGCACAGATACGCAGTATTTT
CDR3: CASSISGVSTDTQYF

V: TRBV3-1/TRBV3-2
J: TRBJ2-3
size: .
D: .
DNA: TGTGCCAGCAGCCACCCTAGCGAGAGGTCAGATACGCAGTATTTT
CDR3: CASSHPSERSDTQYF

V: TRBV5-8
J: TRBJ1-3
size: .
D: .
DNA: TGTGCCAGCAGCTTGGGTCAGGCGCTCTCTGGAAACACCATATATTTT
CDR3: CASSLGQALSGNTIYF

V: TRBV2
J: TRBJ1-4
size: .
D: TRBD1
DNA: TGTGCCAGCAGACAGACAGGGTCCGCAACTAATGAAAAACTGTTTTTT
CDR3: CASRQTGSATNEKLFF

V: TRBV25-1
J: TRBJ2-2
size: .
D: .
DNA: TGTGCCAGCAGACCCAGGGGAAGGAACACCGGGGAGCTGTTTTTT
CDR3: CASRPRGRNTGELFF

V: TRBV5-1
J: TRBJ2-7
size: .
D: TRBD2
DNA: TGCGCCAGCAGCGTCGGACTAGCGGGAGGCCCCACCTACGAGCAGTACTTC
CDR3: CASSVGLAGGPTYEQYF

V: TRBV28
J: TRBJ2-7
size: .
D: .
DNA: TGTGCCAGCAGTTTATCGGTCCGCCCGGGGCAGTACTTC
CDR3: CASSLSVRPGQYF

V: TRBV2
J: TRBJ2-7
size: .
D: .
DNA: TGTGCCAGCAGTGGACAGTTGGGCGAGCAGTACTTC
CDR3: CASSGQLGEQYF

V: TRBV7-8
J: TRBJ2-7
size: .
D: .
DNA: TGTGCCAGCAGCTTAGGTTCGGTCCATGGCGAGCAGTACTTC
CDR3: CASSLGSVHGEQYF

V: TRBV27
J: TRBJ2-7
size: .
D: TRBD1
DNA: TGTGCCAGCAGTTCGGGACAGGAAGACGAGCAGTACTTC
CDR3: CASSSGQEDEQYF

V: TRBV27
J: TRBJ2-7
size: .
D: .
DNA: TGTGCCAGCAGTTTAAGCAGACCGACTAGTGGGAGCTCCTACGAGCAGTACTTC
CDR3: CASSLSRPTSGSSYEQYF

V: TRBV18
J: TRBJ1-6
size: .
D: TRBD1
DNA: TGTGCCAGCTCACCACTGGACAGGGATAACACCCTCCACTTT
CDR3: CASSPLDRDNTLHF

V: TRBV9
J: TRBJ1-2
size: .
D: .
DNA: TGTGCCAGCAGCGTAAGTCCTTTAGGGGGAGATGGCTACACCTTC
CDR3: CASSVSPLGGDGYTF

V: TRBV7-9
J: TRBJ2-2
size: .
D: TRBD2
DNA: TGTGCCAGCAGCTCACGATGGACTAGCGGGACGGTCGGGGAGCTGTTTTTT
CDR3: CASSSRWTSGTVGELFF

V: TRBV27
J: TRBJ1-1
size: .
D: .
DNA: TGTGCCAGCAGTTTACGCAGGGGCGACACTGAAGCTTTCTTT
CDR3: CASSLRRGDTEAFF

V: TRBV7-2
J: TRBJ2-2
size: .
D: TRBD2
DNA: TGTGCCAGCAGCTCCCGGGGCGGGAGGTGGGGAACCGGGGAGCTGTTTTTT
CDR3: CASSSRGGRWGTGELFF

V: TRBV7-6
J: TRBJ2-7
size: .
D: TRBD1
DNA: TGTGCCAGCAGCTCGGGACAGGGGGGTTACGAGCAGTACTTC
CDR3: CASSSGQGGYEQYF

V: TRBV29-1
J: TRBJ2-5
size: few
D: TRBD2
DNA: TGCAGCGTTGATTTAGCGGGAGTGCAAGAGACCCAGTACTTC
CDR3: CSVDLAGVQETQYF

V: TRBV6-5
J: TRBJ2-4
size: .
D: TRBD1
DNA: TGTGCCAGCAGTTACCTGGACAGGGGCGACAAAAACATTCAGTACTTC
CDR3: CASSYLDRGDKNIQYF

V: TRBV5-1
J: TRBJ2-7
size: .
D: TRBD2
DNA: TGCGCCAGCAGCCCCGGGGAGCTAGCGGGAGGGAGCTCCTACGAGCAGTACTTC
CDR3: CASSPGELAGGSSYEQYF

V: TRBV4-2
J: TRBJ2-6
size: once
D: TRBD1
DNA: TGTGCCAGCAGCCAAGATTACGGGACAGGCGATGCAGGGGCCAACGTCCTGACTTTC
CDR3: CASSQDYGTGDAGANVLTF

V: TRBV7-7
J: TRBJ2-5
size: .
D: TRBD1
DNA: TGTGCCAGCAGCTCCGGGACAGGGGAAGAGACCCAGTACTTC
CDR3: CASSSGTGEETQYF

V: TRBV7-8
J: TRBJ1-1
size: few
D: TRBD1
DNA: TGTGCCAGCAGCGAGCAGGGGGTTGAGGTTACTGAAGCTTTCTTT
CDR3: CASSEQGVEVTEAFF

V: TRBV30
J: TRBJ1-5
size: .
D: .
DNA: TGTGCCTGGACTCCCGGGGGGGCCAACAATCAGCCCCAGCATTTT
CDR3: CAWTPGGANNQPQHF

V: TRBV6-5
J: TRBJ2-7
size: .
D: TRBD1
DNA: TGTGCCAGCAGTCCTGGTGGCAGGGGGAACGAGCAGTACTTC
CDR3: CASSPGGRGNEQYF

V: TRBV7-2
J: TRBJ2-1
size: .
D: .
DNA: TGTGCCAGCAGCTTAGTTCCCGTCTTATCCTACAATGAGCAGTTCTTC
CDR3: CASSLVPVLSYNEQFF

V: TRBV19
J: TRBJ1-1
size: .
D: TRBD1
DNA: TGTGCCAGTAATCTGCCAGGGGGCACTGAAGCTTTCTTT
CDR3: CASNLPGGTEAFF

V: TRBV6-5
J: TRBJ2-7
size: .
D: TRBD1
DNA: TGTGCCAGCAGTTACTCGGGGACAGACAATTACGAGCAGTACTTC
CDR3: CASSYSGTDNYEQYF

V: TRBV29-1
J: TRBJ2-5
size: .
D: TRBD2
DNA: TGCAGCGTTGATGTCCAGCGGGGGGGCGGGACCCAGTACTTC
CDR3: CSVDVQRGGGTQYF

V: TRBV5-1
J: TRBJ2-2
size: once
D: TRBD1
DNA: TGCGCCAGCAGCTTGGCTGGGACAGTGAACACCGGGGAGCTGTTTTTT
CDR3: CASSLAGTVNTGELFF

V: TRBV5-1
J: TRBJ2-1
size: .
D: TRBD2
DNA: TGCGCCAGCAGCTGGGCACGGGCTAGCGGGGAATTCAATGAGCAGTTCTTC
CDR3: CASSWARASGEFNEQFF

V: TRBV6-5
J: TRBJ1-6
size: .
D: TRBD1
DNA: TGTGCCAGCAGTTGGAATACGGGACAGCATAATTCACCCCTCCACTTT
CDR3: CASSWNTGQHNSPLHF

V: TRBV11-2
J: TRBJ1-1
size: .
D: TRBD1
DNA: TGTGCCAGCAGCCCCACCGGGACAGCGGACGACACTGAAGCTTTCTTT
CDR3: CASSPTGTADDTEAFF

V: TRBV3-1/TRBV3-2
J: TRBJ1-1
size: .
D: TRBD1
DNA: TGTGCCAGCAGCCAGCGACTTGGACAGGGTGGGGGGGCTTTCTTT
CDR3: CASSQRLGQGGGAFF

V: TRBV23-1
J: TRBJ2-1
size: .
D: TRBD1
DNA: TGCGCCAGCAGTCCTCCGGGACAGGGGTTCAGAGTATGGTCTACGGTTGAGCAGTTCTTC
CDR3: CASSPPGQGFRVWSTVEQFF

V: TRBV5-1
J: TRBJ2-3
size: .
D: .
DNA: TGCGCCAGCAGCGCTGAGGACTTCACAGATACGCAGTATTTT
CDR3: CASSAEDFTDTQYF

V: TRBV28
J: TRBJ2-3
size: .
D: .
DNA: TGTGCCAGCAGTTTACCGGGCACAGATACGCAGTATTTT
CDR3: CASSLPGTDTQYF

V: TRBV5-6
J: TRBJ1-1
size: .
D: TRBD1
DNA: TGTGCCAGCAGCCGCGGACAGGGGGAAGGAGCTTTCTTT
CDR3: CASSRGQGEGAFF

V: TRBV10-3
J: TRBJ2-1
size: once
D: .
DNA: TGTGCCATCAGTGAGTCTACAGGGAAGGGTGATGAGGAGCAGTTCTTC
CDR3: CAISESTGKGDEEQFF

V: TRBV2
J: TRBJ2-2
size: .
D: .
DNA: TGTGCCAGCAGAGTCGACGGACTATACACCGGGGAGCTGTTTTTT
CDR3: CASRVDGLYTGELFF

V: TRBV7-9
J: TRBJ1-1
size: few
D: .
DNA: TGTGCCAGCAGCTGGCGGGGGGAAGGAGCTTTCTTT
CDR3: CASSWRGEGAFF

V: TRBV6-5
J: TRBJ1-2
size: .
D: TRBD1
DNA: TGTGCCAGCATCCAACAGGGGGCGGACAACTATGGCTACACCTTC
CDR3: CASIQQGADNYGYTF

V: TRBV27
J: TRBJ2-1
size: .
D: .
DNA: TGTGCCAGCAGTTTTACAGTTAGTAATGAGCAGTTCTTC
CDR3: CASSFTVSNEQFF